This record concerns one T cell receptor beta chain sequence. Only in-frame clones appear in the TCRdb table, and some are missing; sequencing was by immunoSEQ multiplex PCR. In the table there are over 200,000 clones, over 75% of which are singletons. The sample comes from a study of blood T cell repertoires in COVID-19. Study background: T cells, B-cell-depleted T cells, or PBMCs supplied cDNA or gDNA.

Germline loops: CDR1 SGHNT, CDR2 YENEEA. V lost 2 bases, J lost 10 bases, and 15 bases lay in between. There are 13 residues in the CDR3. The TCR sequence derives from a human donor in a cohort sampled during active COVID-19. Sequences were obtained from peripheral blood. The chain is built from TRBV11-3 and TRBJ2-7; D perhaps matches TRBD2 (5 bases). CDR3 in DNA: TGTGCCAGCAGCTTAAGATCGGGAACCGGCCAGTACTTC. Translation: CASSLRSGTGQYF. The full variable domain, its missing parts supplied by reference TRBV11-3 and TRBJ2-7, is EAGVVQSPRYKIIEKKQPVAFWCNPISGHNTLYWYLQNLGQGPELLIRYENEEAVDDSQLPKDRFSAERLKGVDSTLKIQPAELGDSAVYLCASSLRSGTGQYFGPGTRLTVT.